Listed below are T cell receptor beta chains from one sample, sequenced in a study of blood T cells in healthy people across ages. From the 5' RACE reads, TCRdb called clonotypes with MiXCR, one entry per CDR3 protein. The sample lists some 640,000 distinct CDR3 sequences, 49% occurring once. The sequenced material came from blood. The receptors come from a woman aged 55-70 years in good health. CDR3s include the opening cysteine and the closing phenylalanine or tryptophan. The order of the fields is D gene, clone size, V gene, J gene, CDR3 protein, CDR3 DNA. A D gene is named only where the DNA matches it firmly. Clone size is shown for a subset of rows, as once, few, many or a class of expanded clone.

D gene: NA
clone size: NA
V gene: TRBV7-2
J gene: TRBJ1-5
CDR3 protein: CASSFIAGGVLTQPQHF
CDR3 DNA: TGTGCCAGCAGCTTCATAGCCGGCGGGGTACTTACGCAGCCCCAGCATTTT

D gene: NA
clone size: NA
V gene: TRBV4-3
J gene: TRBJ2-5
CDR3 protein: CASSQDPPAQGGEQYF
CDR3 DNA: TGCGCCAGCAGCCAAGATCCCCCAGCTCAGGGGGGGGAGCAGTACTTC

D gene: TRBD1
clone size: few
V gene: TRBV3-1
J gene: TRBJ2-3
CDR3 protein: CASSHLRGRRDTQYF
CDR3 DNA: TGTGCCAGCAGCCACCTTAGGGGGCGGAGAGATACGCAGTATTTT

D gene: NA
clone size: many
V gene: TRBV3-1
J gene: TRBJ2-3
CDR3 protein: CASSLGLADTQYF
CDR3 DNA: TGTGCCAGCAGCTTAGGGCTAGCGGATACGCAGTATTTT

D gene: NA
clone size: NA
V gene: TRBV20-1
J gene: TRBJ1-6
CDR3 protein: CSASGTNNNSPLHF
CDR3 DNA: TGCAGTGCTAGCGGGACAAACAATAATTCACCCCTCCACTTT

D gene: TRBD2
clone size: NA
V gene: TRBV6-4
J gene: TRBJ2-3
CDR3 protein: CTSSVGLAGRDTQYF
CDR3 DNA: TGTACCAGCAGCGTAGGACTAGCGGGGCGAGATACGCAGTATTTT

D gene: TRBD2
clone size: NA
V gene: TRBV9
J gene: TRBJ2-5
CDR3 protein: CAGSSASGPGETQYF
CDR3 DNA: TGTGCCGGCAGCTCGGCTAGCGGACCTGGGGAGACCCAGTACTTC

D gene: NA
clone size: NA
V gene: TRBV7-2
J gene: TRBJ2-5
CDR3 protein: CASSLSAGETQYF
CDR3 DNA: TGTGCCAGCAGCTTATCTGCCGGGGAGACCCAGTACTTC

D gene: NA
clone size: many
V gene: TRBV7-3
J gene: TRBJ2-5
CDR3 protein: CASSPGSQETQYF
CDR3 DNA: TGCGCCAGCAGCCCGGGCAGCCAAGAGACCCAGTACTTC

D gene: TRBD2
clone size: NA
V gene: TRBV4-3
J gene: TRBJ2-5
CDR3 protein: CASSRYSGSPDEQYF
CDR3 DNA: TGCGCCAGCAGCCGATATAGCGGGAGTCCTGATGAGCAGTACTTC

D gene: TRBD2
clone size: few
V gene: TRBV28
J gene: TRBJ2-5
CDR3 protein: CASSLSELAGSLREETQYF
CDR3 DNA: TGTGCCAGCAGTTTATCGGAACTAGCGGGAAGCCTGAGGGAAGAGACCCAGTACTTC

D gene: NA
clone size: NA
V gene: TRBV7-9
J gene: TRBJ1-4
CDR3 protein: CASRGSFSEKLFF
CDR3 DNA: TGTGCCAGCCGGGGGTCCTTTAGTGAAAAACTGTTTTTT

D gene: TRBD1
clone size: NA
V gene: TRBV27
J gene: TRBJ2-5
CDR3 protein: CASSTPGTGSRKTQYF
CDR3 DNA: TGTGCCAGCAGTACCCCCGGGACAGGCTCGAGAAAGACCCAGTACTTC

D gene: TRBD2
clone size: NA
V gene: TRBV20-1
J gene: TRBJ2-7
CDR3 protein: CSASGVSGRESGEQYF
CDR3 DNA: TGCAGTGCTAGCGGGGTTAGCGGGAGAGAGTCCGGAGAGCAGTACTTC

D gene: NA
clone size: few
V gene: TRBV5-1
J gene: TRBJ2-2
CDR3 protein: CASSLVSNTGELFF
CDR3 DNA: TGCGCCAGCAGCTTGGTATCGAACACCGGGGAGCTGTTTTTT

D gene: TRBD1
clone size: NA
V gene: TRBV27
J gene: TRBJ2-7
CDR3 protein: CASSRTGTNSYNEQYF
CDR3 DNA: TGTGCCAGCAGTAGGACAGGCACGAACTCCTACAATGAGCAGTACTTC

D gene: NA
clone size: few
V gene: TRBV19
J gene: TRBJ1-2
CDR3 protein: CASSLEYGGYTF
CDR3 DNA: TGTGCCAGTAGTTTGGAGTACGGTGGCTACACCTTC

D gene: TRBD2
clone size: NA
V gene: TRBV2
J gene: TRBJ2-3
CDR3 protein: CASSVGLAGEDTQYF
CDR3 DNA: TGTGCCAGCAGTGTGGGGCTAGCGGGAGAAGATACGCAGTATTTT

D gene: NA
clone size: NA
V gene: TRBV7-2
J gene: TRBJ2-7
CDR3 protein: CASSSLGPGLSSEQYF
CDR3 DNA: TGTGCCAGCAGCTCCTTAGGACCGGGCCTATCCTCCGAGCAGTACTTC